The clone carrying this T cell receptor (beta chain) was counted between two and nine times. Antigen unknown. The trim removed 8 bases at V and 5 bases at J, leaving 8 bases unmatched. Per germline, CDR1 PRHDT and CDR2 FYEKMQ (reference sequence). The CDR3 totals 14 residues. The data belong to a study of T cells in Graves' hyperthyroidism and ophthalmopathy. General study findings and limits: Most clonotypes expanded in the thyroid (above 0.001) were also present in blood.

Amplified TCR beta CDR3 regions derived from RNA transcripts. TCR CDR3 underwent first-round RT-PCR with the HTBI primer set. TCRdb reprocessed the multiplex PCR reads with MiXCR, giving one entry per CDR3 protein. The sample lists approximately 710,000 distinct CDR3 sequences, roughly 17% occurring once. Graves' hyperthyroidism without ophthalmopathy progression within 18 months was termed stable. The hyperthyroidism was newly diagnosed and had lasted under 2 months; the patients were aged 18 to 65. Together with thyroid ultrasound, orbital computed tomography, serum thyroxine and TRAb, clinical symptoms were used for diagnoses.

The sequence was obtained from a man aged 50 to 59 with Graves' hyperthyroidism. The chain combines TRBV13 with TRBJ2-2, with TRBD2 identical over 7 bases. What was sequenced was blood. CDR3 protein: CASRTGGRTGELFF. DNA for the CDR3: TGTGCCAGCCGGACGGGAGGTCGGACCGGGGAGCTGTTTTTT.